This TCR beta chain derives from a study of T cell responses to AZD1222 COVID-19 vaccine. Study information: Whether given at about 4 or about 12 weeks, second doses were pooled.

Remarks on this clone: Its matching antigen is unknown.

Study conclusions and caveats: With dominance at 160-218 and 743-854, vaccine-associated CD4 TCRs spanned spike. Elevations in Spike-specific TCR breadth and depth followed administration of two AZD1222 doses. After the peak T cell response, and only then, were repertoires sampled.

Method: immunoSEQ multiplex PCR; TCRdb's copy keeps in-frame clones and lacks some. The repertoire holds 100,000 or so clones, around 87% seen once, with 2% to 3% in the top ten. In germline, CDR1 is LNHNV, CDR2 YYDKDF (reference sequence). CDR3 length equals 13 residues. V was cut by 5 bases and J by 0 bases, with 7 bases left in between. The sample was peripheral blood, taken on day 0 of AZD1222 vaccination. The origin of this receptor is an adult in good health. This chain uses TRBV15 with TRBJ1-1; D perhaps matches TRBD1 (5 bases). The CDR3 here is CATSGRVNTEAFF. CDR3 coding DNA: TGTGCCACCAGCGGCAGGGTGAACACTGAAGCTTTCTTT.